This TCR beta chain came from a study of cytotoxic CD8 clonotypes in ibrutinib-treated CLL. Trimming shortened V by 1 base and J by 7 bases, and 16 bases separated the two germline ends. From germline, CDR1 is MDHEN and CDR2 SYDVKM. The CDR3 extends over 15 amino acids. The table came from immunoSEQ multiplex PCR; TCRdb's copy has only in-frame clones and leaves some out. The table lists 75,000 to 80,000 clones, over 80% of them singletons. The sequencing here drew on PBMCs, taken after 24 months of ibrutinib treatment. V usage is TRBV28 and J usage is TRBJ1-2, with a possible D match to TRBD1 (6 bases). The sequence was obtained from a human donor with chronic lymphocytic leukemia. Here the CDR3 reads CASSLSHGGASGYTF. CDR3 in DNA: TGTGCCAGCAGTTTATCCCACGGGGGCGCTAGTGGCTACACCTTC.